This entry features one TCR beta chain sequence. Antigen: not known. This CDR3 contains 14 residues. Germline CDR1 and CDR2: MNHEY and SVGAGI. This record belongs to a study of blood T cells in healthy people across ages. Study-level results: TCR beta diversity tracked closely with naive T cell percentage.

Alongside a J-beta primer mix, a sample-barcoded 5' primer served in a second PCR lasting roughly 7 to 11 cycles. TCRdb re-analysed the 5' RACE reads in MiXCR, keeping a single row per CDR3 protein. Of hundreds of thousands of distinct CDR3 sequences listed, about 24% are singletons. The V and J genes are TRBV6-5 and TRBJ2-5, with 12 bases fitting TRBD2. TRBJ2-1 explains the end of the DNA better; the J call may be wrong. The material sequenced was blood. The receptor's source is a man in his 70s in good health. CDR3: CATRLAGGPNEQFF. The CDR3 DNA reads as TGTGCCACTCGGCTAGCGGGAGGGCCCAATGAGCAGTTCTTC.